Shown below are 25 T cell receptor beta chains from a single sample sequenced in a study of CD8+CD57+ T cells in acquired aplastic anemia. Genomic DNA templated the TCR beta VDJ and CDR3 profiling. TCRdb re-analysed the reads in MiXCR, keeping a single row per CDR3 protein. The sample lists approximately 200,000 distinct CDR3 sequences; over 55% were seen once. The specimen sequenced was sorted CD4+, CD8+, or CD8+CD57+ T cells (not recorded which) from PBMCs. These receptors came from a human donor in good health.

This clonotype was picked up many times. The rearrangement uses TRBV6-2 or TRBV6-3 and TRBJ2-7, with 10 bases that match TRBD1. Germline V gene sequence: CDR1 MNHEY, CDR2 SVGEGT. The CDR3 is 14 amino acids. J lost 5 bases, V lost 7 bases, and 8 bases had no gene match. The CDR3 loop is CASNLGQGINEQYF. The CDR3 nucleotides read TGTGCCAGCAACCTGGGACAGGGGATCAACGAGCAGTACTTC.

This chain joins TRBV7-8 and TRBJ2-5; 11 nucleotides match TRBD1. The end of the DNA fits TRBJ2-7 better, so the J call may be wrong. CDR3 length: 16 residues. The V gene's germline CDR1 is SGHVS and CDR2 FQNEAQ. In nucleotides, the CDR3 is TGTGCCAGCAGCTCCAAGGACAGGGGGCGCCTCTACGAGCAGTACTTC. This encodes CASSSKDRGRLYEQYF.

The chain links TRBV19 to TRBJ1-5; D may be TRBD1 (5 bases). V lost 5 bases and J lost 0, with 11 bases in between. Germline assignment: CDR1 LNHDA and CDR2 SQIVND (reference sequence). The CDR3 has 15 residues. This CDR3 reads CASSPTDYSNQPQHF. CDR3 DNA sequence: TGTGCCAGTAGTCCGACAGATTATAGCAATCAGCCCCAGCATTTT.

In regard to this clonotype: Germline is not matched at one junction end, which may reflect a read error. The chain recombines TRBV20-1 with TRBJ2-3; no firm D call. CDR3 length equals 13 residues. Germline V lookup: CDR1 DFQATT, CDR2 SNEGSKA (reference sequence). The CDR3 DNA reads TGCGGTGCTAGAGTGGGGTTTGATGATACGCAGTATTTT. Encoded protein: CGARVGFDDTQYF.

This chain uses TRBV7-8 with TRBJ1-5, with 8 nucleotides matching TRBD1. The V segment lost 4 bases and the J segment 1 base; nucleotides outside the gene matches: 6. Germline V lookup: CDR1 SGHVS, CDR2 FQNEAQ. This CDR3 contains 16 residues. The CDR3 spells CASSSRQGKSNQPQHF. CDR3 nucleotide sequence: TGTGCCAGCAGCTCCAGACAGGGGAAGAGCAATCAGCCCCAGCATTTT.

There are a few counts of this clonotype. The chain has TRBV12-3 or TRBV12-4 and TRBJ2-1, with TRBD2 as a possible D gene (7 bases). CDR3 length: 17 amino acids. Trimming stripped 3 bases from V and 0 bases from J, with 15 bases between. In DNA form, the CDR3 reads TGTGCCAGCAGTTTTGGGGGGGGGCCATACTCCTACAATGAGCAGTTCTTC. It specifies CASSFGGGPYSYNEQFF.

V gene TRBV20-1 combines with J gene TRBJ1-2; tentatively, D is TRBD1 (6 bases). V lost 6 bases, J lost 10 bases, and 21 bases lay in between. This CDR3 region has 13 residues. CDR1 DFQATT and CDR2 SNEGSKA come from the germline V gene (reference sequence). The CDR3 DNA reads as TGCAGTGCAGGGAGGGGGGATCACTGGGCCTACACCTTC. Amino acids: CSAGRGDHWAYTF.

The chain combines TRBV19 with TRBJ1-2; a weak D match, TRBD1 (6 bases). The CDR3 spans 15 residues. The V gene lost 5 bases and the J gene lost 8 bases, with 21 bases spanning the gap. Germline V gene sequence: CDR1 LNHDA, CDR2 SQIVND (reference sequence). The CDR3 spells CASSSYRDGVWGYTF. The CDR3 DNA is TGTGCCAGTAGTTCCTACAGGGACGGTGTCTGGGGCTACACCTTC. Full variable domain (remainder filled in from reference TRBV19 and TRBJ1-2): DGGITQSPKYLFRKEGQNVTLSCEQNLNHDAMYWYRQDPGQGLRLIYYSQIVNDFQKGDIAEGYSVSREKKESFPLTVTSAQKNPTAFYLCASSSYRDGVWGYTFGSGTRLTVV.

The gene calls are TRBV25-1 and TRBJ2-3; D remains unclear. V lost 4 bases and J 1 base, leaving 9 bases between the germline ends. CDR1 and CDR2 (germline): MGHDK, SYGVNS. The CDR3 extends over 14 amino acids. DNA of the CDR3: TGTGCCAGCAGTGGGGATCTAGGCACAGATACGCAGTATTTT. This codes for CASSGDLGTDTQYF.

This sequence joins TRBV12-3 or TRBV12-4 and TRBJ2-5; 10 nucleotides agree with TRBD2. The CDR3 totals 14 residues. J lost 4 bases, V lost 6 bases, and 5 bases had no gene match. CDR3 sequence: CASRSGGVRETQYF. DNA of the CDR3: TGTGCCAGCAGAAGCGGGGGGGTGAGAGAGACCCAGTACTTC.

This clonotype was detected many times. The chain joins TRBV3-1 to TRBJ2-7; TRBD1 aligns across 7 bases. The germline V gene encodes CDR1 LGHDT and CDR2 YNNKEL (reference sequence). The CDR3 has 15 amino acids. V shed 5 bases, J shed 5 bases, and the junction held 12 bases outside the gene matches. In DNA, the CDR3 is TGTGCCAGCAGCGGACAGGTTTTCCCGTTCGACGAGCAGTACTTC. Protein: CASSGQVFPFDEQYF.

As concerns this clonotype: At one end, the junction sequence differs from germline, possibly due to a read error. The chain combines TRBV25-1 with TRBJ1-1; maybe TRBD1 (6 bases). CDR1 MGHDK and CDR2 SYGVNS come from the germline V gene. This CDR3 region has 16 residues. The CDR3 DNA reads TGTGCCAGCAGTGCATTCGACAGGTACATGGACACTGAGGCTTTCTTT. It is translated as CASSAFDRYMDTEAFF. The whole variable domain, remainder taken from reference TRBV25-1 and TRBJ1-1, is EADIYQTPRYLVIGTGKKITLECSQTMGHDKMYWYQQDPGMELHLIHYSYGVNSTEKGDLSSESTVSRIRTEHFPLTLESARPSHTSQYLCASSAFDRYMDTEAFFGQGTRLTVV.

DNA for the CDR3: TGTGCCAGCAGCTTATACCCCGGTGGGACTGAAGCTTTCTTT. This encodes CASSLYPGGTEAFF. This chain links TRBV7-3 with TRBJ1-1; D gene unclear. Trimming stripped 2 bases from V and 5 bases from J, with 12 bases between. CDR3 size: 14 residues. The germline V gene encodes CDR1 SGHTA and CDR2 FQGTGA.

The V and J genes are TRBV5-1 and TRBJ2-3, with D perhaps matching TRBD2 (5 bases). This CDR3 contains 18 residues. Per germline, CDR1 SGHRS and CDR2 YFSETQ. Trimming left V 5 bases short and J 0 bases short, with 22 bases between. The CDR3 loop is CASSEEGTSQSSTDTQYF. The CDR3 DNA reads TGCGCCAGCAGTGAAGAGGGTACTTCACAGTCTAGCACAGATACGCAGTATTTT.

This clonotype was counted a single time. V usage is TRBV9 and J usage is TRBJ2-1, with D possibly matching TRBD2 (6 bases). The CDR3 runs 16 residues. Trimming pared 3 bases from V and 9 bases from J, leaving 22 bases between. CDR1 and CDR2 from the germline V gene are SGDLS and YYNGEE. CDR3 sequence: CASSASTSPRASEQFF. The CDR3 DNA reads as TGTGCCAGCAGCGCGTCAACTAGCCCTAGAGCCAGTGAGCAGTTCTTC.

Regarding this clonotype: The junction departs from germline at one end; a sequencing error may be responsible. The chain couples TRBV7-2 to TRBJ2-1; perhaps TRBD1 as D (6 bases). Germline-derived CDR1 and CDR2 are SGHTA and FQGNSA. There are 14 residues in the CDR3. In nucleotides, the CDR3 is TGTGTCAGCAGGCTGGGGGCCAACTACAATGAGCAGTTCTTC. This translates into CVSRLGANYNEQFF.

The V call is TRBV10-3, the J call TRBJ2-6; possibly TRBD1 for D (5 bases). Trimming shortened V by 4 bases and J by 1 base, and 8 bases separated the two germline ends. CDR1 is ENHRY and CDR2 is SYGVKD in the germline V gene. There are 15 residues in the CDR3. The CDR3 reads CAISGQLSGANVLTF. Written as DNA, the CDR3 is TGTGCCATCAGTGGACAGCTATCTGGGGCCAACGTCCTGACTTTC.

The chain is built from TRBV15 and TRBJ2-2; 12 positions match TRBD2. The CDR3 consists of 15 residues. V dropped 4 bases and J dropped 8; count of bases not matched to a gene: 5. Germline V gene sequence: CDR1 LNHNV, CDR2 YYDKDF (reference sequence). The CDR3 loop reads CATSNWTSGIGELFF. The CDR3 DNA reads TGTGCCACCAGCAACTGGACTAGCGGGATAGGGGAGCTGTTTTTT.

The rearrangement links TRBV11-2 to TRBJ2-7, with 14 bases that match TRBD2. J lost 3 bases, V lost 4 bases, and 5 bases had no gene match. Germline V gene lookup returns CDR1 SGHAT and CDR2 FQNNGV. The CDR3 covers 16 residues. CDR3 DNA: TGTGCCAGCAGCTCGTGGACTAGCGGGAGGTTCTACGAGCAGTACTTC. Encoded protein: CASSSWTSGRFYEQYF. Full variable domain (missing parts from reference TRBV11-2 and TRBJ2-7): EAGVAQSPRYKIIEKRQSVAFWCNPISGHATLYWYQQILGQGPKLLIQFQNNGVVDDSQLPKDRFSAERLKGVDSTLKIQPAKLEDSAVYLCASSSWTSGRFYEQYFGPGTRLTVT.

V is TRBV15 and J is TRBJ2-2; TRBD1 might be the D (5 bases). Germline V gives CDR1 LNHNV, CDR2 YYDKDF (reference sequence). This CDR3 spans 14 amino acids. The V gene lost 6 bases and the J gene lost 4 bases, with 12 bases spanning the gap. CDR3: CATRIRQSTGELFF. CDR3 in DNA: TGTGCCACCAGAATCCGACAGTCCACCGGGGAGCTGTTTTTT.

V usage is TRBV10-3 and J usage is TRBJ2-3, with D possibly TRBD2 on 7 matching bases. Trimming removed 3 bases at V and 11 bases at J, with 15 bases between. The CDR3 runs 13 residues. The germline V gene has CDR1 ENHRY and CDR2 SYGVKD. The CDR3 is CAISEGGRGWQYF. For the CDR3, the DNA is TGTGCCATCAGTGAAGGAGGGAGGGGGTGGCAGTATTTT.

Here the CDR3 DNA reads TGTGCCAGCAGTTGGACAGGGGTCACCGGGGAGCTGTTTTTT. Its protein product is CASSWTGVTGELFF. The chain uses TRBV11-2 and TRBJ2-2, with TRBD1 identical over 9 bases. The length of the CDR3 is 14 residues. CDR1 is SGHAT and CDR2 is FQNNGV in the germline V gene. Trimming removed 6 bases from V and 4 bases from J; junction bases left unmatched: 3.

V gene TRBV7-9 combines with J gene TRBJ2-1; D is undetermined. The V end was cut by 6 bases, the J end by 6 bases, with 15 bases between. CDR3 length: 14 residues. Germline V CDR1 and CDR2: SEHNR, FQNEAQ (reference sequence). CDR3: CASSYAGRPNEQFF. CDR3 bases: TGTGCCAGCAGTTATGCCGGCCGGCCCAATGAGCAGTTCTTC.

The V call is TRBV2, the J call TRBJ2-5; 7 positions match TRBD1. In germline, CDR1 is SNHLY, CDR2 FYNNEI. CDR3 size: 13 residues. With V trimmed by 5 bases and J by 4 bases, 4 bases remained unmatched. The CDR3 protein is CASSYRGPETQYF. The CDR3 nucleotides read TGTGCCAGCAGTTACAGGGGCCCAGAGACCCAGTACTTC.

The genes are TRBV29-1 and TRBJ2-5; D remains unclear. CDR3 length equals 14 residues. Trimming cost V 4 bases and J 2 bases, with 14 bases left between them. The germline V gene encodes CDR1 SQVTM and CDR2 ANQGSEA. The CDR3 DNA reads TGCAGCGTTGCCTGGCTTTCAGCACAAGAGACCCAGTACTTC. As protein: CSVAWLSAQETQYF.